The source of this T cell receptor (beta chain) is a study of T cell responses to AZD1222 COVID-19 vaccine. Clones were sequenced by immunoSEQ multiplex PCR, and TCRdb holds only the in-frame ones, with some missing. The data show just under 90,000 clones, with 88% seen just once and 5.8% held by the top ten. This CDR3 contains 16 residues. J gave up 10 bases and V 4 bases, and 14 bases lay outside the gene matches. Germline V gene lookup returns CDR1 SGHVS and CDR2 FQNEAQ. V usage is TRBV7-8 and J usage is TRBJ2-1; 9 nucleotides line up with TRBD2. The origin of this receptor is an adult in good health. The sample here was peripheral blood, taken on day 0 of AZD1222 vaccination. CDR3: CASSSGSLAGSGEQFF. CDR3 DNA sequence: TGTGCCAGCAGCTCTGGGTCGCTAGCGGGGAGTGGAGAGCAGTTCTTC.